This T cell receptor (beta chain) derives from a study of cytomegalovirus exposure and HLA in healthy donors (TCRdb year 2017). Study-level background: In an earlier analysis of under 750 of the donors, under 300 Gb of sequence data and 90 million to 120 million unique TCR beta sequences from about 180 million T cells were reported. An early release covering some 640 HLA-typed donors comprised 300 to 350 gigabases of sequencing data and 65 million to 100 million unique TCR sequences. The genetic ancestry cluster associated with self-reported Caucasian donors included 81% of the approximately 430 genotyped donors. The study aimed to test whether signatures of past pathogen exposure could be identified by cataloging public T cell receptors. The study profiled the T cell repertoires of under 850 subjects by immunosequencing and related them to cytomegalovirus serostatus. Along with the approximately 700-subject first cohort, a separate validation cohort of over a hundred different subjects was used. The study combined high-throughput TCR immunosequencing, statistical association of individual TCRs with disease status, and machine learning to predict cytomegalovirus infection status. A later analysis re-analyzed previously published TCR beta repertoires from 660 or so donors and added high-resolution HLA genotyping to study TCR occurrence patterns. In the later analysis, no new phenotypic data were used to find candidate immune exposures; instead, reliance was placed on TCR beta sequences and their occurrence across donors. An earlier analysis of 587 of the donors used high-throughput TCR beta sequencing to judge whether each TCR beta V gene segment behaved as functional or pseudogenic. Donor age, sex, ethnicity and CMV serostatus were compiled alongside the repertoire data. Genome-wide SNP genotypes for about 65% of the 666 donors were used in a later genetic analysis, which treated that subset as a discovery cohort. All discovery cohort repertoires had been generated on a single sequencing platform. HLA typing included class I and class II loci at four-digit resolution. The number of typed donors differed by locus: about 629-630 for A, B, C, DRB1 and DQB1; about 520 for DQA1; 600 to 610 for DPA1; and about 450 for DPB1. Five DR-DQ haplotypes were treated as single units for association and clustering because of strong linkage in the cohort. On average, about 200,000 unique TCR beta nucleotide sequences were sequenced per donor among some 430 genotyped donors of the cohort, with roughly 18% of those sequences being non-productive.

Broad study findings and their caveats: A cluster of highly shared sequence variants was judged likely to represent a technical artifact of the sequencing pipeline. In a later analysis, most CMV-associated TCR beta chains were found to appear HLA-restricted, with HLA associations seemingly driven largely by CMV exposure. The classifier was reported to diagnose cytomegalovirus status with high specificity and sensitivity in both the original cohort and the validation cohort. When HLA alleles, especially DR and DQ, strongly co-occurred, attributing TCR associations to individual alleles was difficult. A further reported finding was that TCR beta sequences accurately predicted the HLA-A and HLA-B alleles for most subjects in the first cohort. It was suggested by the authors that the approach could potentially be generalized to other disease states and immunological phenotypes. In a later analysis, HLA-associated TCR beta chains showed more clonal expansion and lower generation probabilities than non-associated chains that were equally common. In vitro tests confirmed that three of the cytomegalovirus-associated TCR beta chains recognize cytomegalovirus antigens. Correlated functional status among segregating V segments might reflect linkage disequilibrium, but an unknown experimental factor could not be ruled out. The 87-base-pair reads could not distinguish some IMGT-functional V segments, including TRBV6-2 and TRBV6-3, so those segments were excluded. Because counts were too low, seventeen rarely observed V segments, including chromosome 9 orphons, were excluded from the earlier analysis of some 590 of the donors. Because HLA typing was unavailable for some donors at each locus, only the typed subset was used in association tests. While some public TCRs were present in many individuals, most TCR sequences turned up only very rarely across donors. The study gave a list of 150 to 200 TCR beta chains associated with cytomegalovirus. According to a later genetic analysis, donors in an Asian-associated ancestry cluster had fewer N-insertions in productive TCRs than the roughly 700-donor mean. A later genetic analysis associated a missense DCLRE1C variant with V-gene and J-gene trimming of TCR beta chains, and an independent cohort replicated the association. Several of the top co-occurrence clusters appeared to be linked to parvovirus B19, influenza, CMV and Epstein-Barr virus, according to a later analysis. For the cohort, immune exposure information was limited to CMV serostatus. A later analysis found that TCR association rates varied across HLA loci, with DRB1 alleles showing the most associated TCRs and HLA-C alleles the fewest. Roughly uniform sequencing depth across donors was assumed in presence/absence analyses, although this assumption may not hold. At a false discovery rate of 0.05, a later analysis linked 16,000 or so TCR beta sequences to specific HLA alleles. Only TCR beta chains were sequenced in this cohort, and the absence of alpha or paired-chain data limited detectable features. In an earlier analysis of a few hundred of the donors, most TCR beta V segments were observed in productive rearrangements about 90% or about 30% of the time, broadly matching IMGT annotations.

The cohort comprised under 700 healthy bone marrow donors. Cohort members were all nominally healthy when sampled, although unrecorded immune exposures were likely present. The donor was CMV seronegative and was included in the group of hundreds of seronegative cohort members. A peripheral blood sample was collected from each donor, and TCR beta sequencing was performed on peripheral blood mononuclear cells. The Qiagen DNeasy Blood Extraction Kit was used to extract genomic DNA from the blood cell samples. Library generation was performed with the immunoSEQ multiplex PCR assay. The multiplex PCR relied on a mix of 60 forward primers for TCR Vbeta segments and 13 reverse primers for TCR Jbeta segments. The CDR3 region of rearranged TCR beta genes was amplified from genomic DNA with a multiplex PCR assay. Amplified TCR beta libraries were sequenced as 87-base-pair reads on the Illumina HiSeq System. In the source study's methods: A later analysis counted about 76 million unique TCR beta chains across the 500 to 850 repertoires, and 10 million to 11 million of these chains were shared by at least two donors. Raw reads were error-corrected and collapsed into unique sequences by a nearest-neighbor algorithm in which closely related sequences were merged to remove PCR and sequencing errors. CDR3 sequences were aligned to IMGT reference sequences to assign V, D and J gene segments. For a sequence to be retained, at least a six-nucleotide match to both a V gene segment and a J gene segment was required. Rearrangements were called productive when the CDR3 lacked stop codons and stayed in frame with V and J; all others were non-productive. CDR3 was defined by IMGT convention, running from the second conserved V-encoded cysteine to the conserved J-encoded phenylalanine. The earlier analysis of roughly 590 of the donors excluded any sequence lacking an unambiguous match to a single V gene segment. In an earlier analysis of about 590 of the donors, a V segment was called functional when productive rearrangements were above 56.7%, and segregating when the standard deviation between donors exceeded 5%. A statistical classification framework was built to diagnose cytomegalovirus status from the catalog of TCR beta chain sequences. In a later analysis, V and J genes were assigned by comparing TCR nucleotide sequences against IMGT/GENE-DB human TR gene sequences. A later analysis assigned CDR3 sequences and most-parsimonious VDJ recombination scenarios with the TCRdist pipeline. A later analysis defined each TCR beta chain by its CDR3 amino acid sequence plus V-gene family, and excluded reads lacking a unique V-gene family. In a later analysis, approximately 640 highly shared, low-generation-probability nucleotide sequences were removed to address suspected cross-contamination and a sequencing artifact. In a later analysis, a clonal expansion index was calculated for each public chain from normalized within-repertoire ranks of inferred template counts. A later analysis computed generation probabilities with a VDJ recombination model fitted to out-of-frame rearrangements, and checked the results against IGoR. A later analysis scored TCR-TCR, TCR-HLA and TCR-CMV co-occurrence with hypergeometric tests, applying a repertoire-size bias correction to TCR pairs. In a later analysis, false discovery rates were estimated by permuting HLA or CMV assignments 20 times. In a later analysis, co-occurring TCRs were grouped using DBSCAN, with TCRdist sequence similarity added in when clustering inside HLA-allele-positive subsets. Repertoires with fewer than 30,000 or more than 120,000 public chains were left out of co-occurrence clustering, as were a handful of repertoires with anomalous nucleotide sharing. The table was pulled from immuneACCESS by TCRdb, which kept in-frame rearrangements only. Such tables lose some clones; where checked, under half of the loss comes from unresolved V genes, and the rest has no known cause. V and J calls plus clone size are reproduced from that table; the DNA served to infer D and trimming. The sample table lists 89,000 or so clones, over 75% of them with a count of one. The ten largest clones represent roughly 1.9% of the sample.

V loses 0 bases, J loses 2 bases, and the germline ends lie 10 bases apart. The CDR3 contains 15 residues, cysteine and phenylalanine counted. Only the CDR3 region is kept as DNA, spanning 45 bases read in frame from base 1. CDR1 and CDR2 were assigned from the germline V gene as MNHEY and SVGAGI. In regard to this clone: Its antigen is unknown. No much larger clone is present one base from it, and per-base qualities are unavailable.

The source material was PBMCs. The chain joins TRBV6-5 to TRBJ1-2; perhaps TRBD1 is the D gene, with 6 bases matching. The receptor's source is a boy between 10 and 17 years old in good health and CMV-seronegative. The CDR3 protein sequence reads: CASSYSETGNYGYTF. The base sequence is TGTGCCAGCAGTTACTCGGAGACAGGCAACTATGGCTACACCTTC.